These 26 T cell receptor beta chains were all obtained from the same sample, sequenced in a study of shared clonotypes between healthy human individuals. The table came from immunoSEQ multiplex PCR; TCRdb's copy has only in-frame clones and leaves some out. This sample yields around 1,900,000 clones, of which just under 95% are seen a single time; 1.5% to 2% belongs to the top ten. CD45RO-negative, CCR7-positively selected cells formed the naive CD8 fraction, excluding terminally differentiated effector memory CD45RA+ cells. Sequenced input: naive CD8+ T cells from PBMCs. Source of these receptors: a man between 18 and 35 years old in good health. Some clones in this sample may be carry-over from other donors' samples.

The chain recombines TRBV7-9 with TRBJ1-2; 8 bases are a match to TRBD1. CDR3 length: 16 amino acids. The germline gives CDR1 SEHNR, CDR2 FQNEAQ (reference sequence). V lost 5 bases to trimming and J lost 7 bases; unmatched junction nucleotides: 15. The CDR3 region is CASSPRTTGARSGYTF. The CDR3 bases are TGTGCCAGCAGCCCCCGAACGACAGGGGCGAGGAGTGGCTACACCTTC.

The V call is TRBV18, the J call TRBJ2-1; D remains unclear. Looked up from germline, CDR1 is KGHSH and CDR2 is LQKENI. Between the trimmed V and J ends, which lost 6 bases and 6 bases, there was a span of 18 bases. CDR3 length: 15 residues. The DNA for the CDR3 is TGTGCCAGCTCCCCATCCCCTCCATTTGGCAATGAGCAGTTCTTC. Residues: CASSPSPPFGNEQFF.

The rearrangement uses TRBV27 and TRBJ2-1; D might be TRBD1 (6 bases). This CDR3 has 13 residues. Germline CDR1 MNHEY, CDR2 SMNVEV (reference sequence). The ends were cut back, 7 bases at V and 3 bases at J, with 10 bases in the middle. CDR3 residues: CASMMDSYNEQFF. Written as DNA, the CDR3 is TGTGCCAGCATGATGGACAGCTACAATGAGCAGTTCTTC.

The chain combines TRBV28 with TRBJ2-7; perhaps TRBD2 as D (5 bases). The CDR3 runs to 13 residues. Per the germline V gene, CDR1 is MDHEN and CDR2 is SYDVKM. V was shortened by 5 bases and J by 7 bases, with 15 bases between the two germline ends. In DNA, the CDR3 is TGTGCCAGCAGTGGACTGGGGTTGGGGGAGCAGTACTTC. It translates to CASSGLGLGEQYF.

This clone occurred a few times. V usage is TRBV7-9 and J usage is TRBJ1-5; D is possibly TRBD1 (5 bases). CDR1 SEHNR and CDR2 FQNEAQ come from the germline V gene (reference sequence). With 3 bases removed from V and 2 bases from J, the gap between germline ends came to 11 bases. CDR3 length: 15 residues. CDR3 sequence reads: CASSFGRDGNQPQHF. The CDR3 DNA sequence: TGTGCCAGCAGCTTTGGCAGGGACGGCAATCAGCCCCAGCATTTT.

This chain uses TRBV7-9 with TRBJ1-3; D is unresolved. V shed 5 bases and J shed 6 bases, with 11 bases lying between them. Germline-derived CDR1 and CDR2 are SEHNR and FQNEAQ (reference sequence). This CDR3 is 13 amino acids long. The CDR3 region is CASSRPLQNTIYF. In nucleotides, the CDR3 is TGTGCCAGCAGCCGGCCGCTCCAAAACACCATATATTTT. The full variable domain, its missing parts supplied by reference TRBV7-9 and TRBJ1-3, is DTGVSQNPRHKITKRGQNVTFRCDPISEHNRLYWYRQTLGQGPEFLTYFQNEAQLEKSRLLSDRFSAERPKGSFSTLEIQRTEQGDSAMYLCASSRPLQNTIYFGEGSWLTVV.

The chain uses TRBV27 and TRBJ1-2, with 11 bases lining up with TRBD1. Germline V gene sequence: CDR1 MNHEY, CDR2 SMNVEV (reference sequence). The CDR3 loop spans 15 amino acids. The V and J ends lost 5 bases and 7 bases, in that order; junction bases with no gene match: 9. The CDR3 sequence: CASSTLGQGVSGYTF. CDR3 sequence (DNA): TGTGCCAGCAGTACCCTGGGACAGGGGGTGTCTGGCTACACCTTC.

The chain carries TRBV6-6 and TRBJ2-7; no firm D call. The CDR3 totals 16 residues. The germline CDR1 and CDR2 sequences are MNHNY and SVGAGI (reference sequence). V lost 1 base, J lost 2 bases, and 15 bases lay in between. CDR3 sequence reads: CASSYFPGHHTYEQYF. CDR3 coding DNA: TGTGCCAGCAGTTACTTCCCCGGGCACCATACCTACGAGCAGTACTTC.

The V gene is TRBV27, the J gene TRBJ2-1; D might be TRBD2 (7 bases). The ends were cut back, 5 bases at V and 5 bases at J, with 16 bases in the middle. Germline values: CDR1 MNHEY, CDR2 SMNVEV (reference sequence). This CDR3 is built from 15 residues. The CDR3 here is CASSPRGAVNNEQFF. CDR3 DNA sequence: TGTGCCAGCAGTCCTCGGGGGGCTGTGAACAATGAGCAGTTCTTC.

The rearrangement links TRBV7-9 to TRBJ2-5; D gene unclear. Germline values: CDR1 SEHNR, CDR2 FQNEAQ (reference sequence). With 3 bases removed from V and 5 bases from J, the gap between germline ends came to 10 bases. The CDR3 sequence is 13 residues long. CDR3 protein: CASSFEKWETQYF. The CDR3 coding sequence is TGTGCCAGCAGCTTTGAAAAGTGGGAGACCCAGTACTTC.

The chain is built from TRBV6-5 and TRBJ2-6; D not resolved. Germline loops: CDR1 MNHEY, CDR2 SVGAGI. Trimming took off 5 bases at V and 4 bases at J, with 12 bases between the two ends. The CDR3 sequence is 15 residues long. The CDR3 DNA reads as TGTGCCAGCAGTCCTATTCTTGTCGGGGCCAACGTCCTGACTTTC. Translating gives CASSPILVGANVLTF.

V usage is TRBV10-3 and J usage is TRBJ2-1; 8 bases align to TRBD1. V shed 6 bases and J 7 bases; nucleotides not matched to a gene: 11. This CDR3 is built from 15 residues. Germline CDR1 reads ENHRY; CDR2 reads SYGVKD. CDR3: CAIRSTGQGSNEQFF. CDR3 in DNA: TGTGCCATCAGAAGCACAGGACAGGGTAGTAATGAGCAGTTCTTC.

This chain connects TRBV7-2 to TRBJ2-1; D is perhaps TRBD2 (5 bases). The CDR3 runs 14 residues. The V gene lost 5 bases and the J gene lost 4 bases, with 12 bases spanning the gap. Germline CDR1 SGHTA, CDR2 FQGNSA. The CDR3 loop is CASSPWTGYNEQFF. CDR3 coding DNA: TGTGCCAGCAGCCCCTGGACGGGATACAATGAGCAGTTCTTC.

The V call is TRBV27, the J call TRBJ2-5; D gene ambiguous. This CDR3 is 12 amino acids long. Looked up from germline, CDR1 is MNHEY and CDR2 is SMNVEV (reference sequence). V was trimmed by 3 bases and J by 9 bases, leaving 11 bases between them. The DNA of the CDR3 is TGTGCCAGCAGTTTTGGGTCCGGGTCCCAGTACTTC. Protein sequence: CASSFGSGSQYF.

The J gene is TRBJ1-5, the V gene TRBV28, with D maybe TRBD1 (6 bases). The V and J ends lost 2 bases and 9 bases respectively, with 17 bases between them. From germline, CDR1 is MDHEN and CDR2 SYDVKM. The CDR3 length is 15 residues. The CDR3: CASSLGGDILLPQHF. CDR3 DNA sequence: TGTGCCAGCAGTTTAGGGGGGGACATCCTCCTGCCCCAGCATTTT.

The V gene is TRBV13, the J gene TRBJ2-2, with 12 bases fitting TRBD1. The germline gives CDR1 PRHDT, CDR2 FYEKMQ (reference sequence). This CDR3 spans 14 amino acids. V was clipped by 8 bases and J by 4 bases; unmatched bases: 2. The CDR3 nucleotides are TGTGCCAGCTGGGACAGGGGGCCCACCGGGGAGCTGTTTTTT. Protein product: CASWDRGPTGELFF.

V gene TRBV30 combines with J gene TRBJ1-5; D unresolved. Trimming pared 0 bases from V and 3 bases from J, leaving 12 bases between. This CDR3 spans 15 amino acids. CDR1 GTSNPN and CDR2 SVGIG come from the germline V gene (reference sequence). CDR3 sequence: CAWSVFSGPNQPQHF. The DNA for the CDR3 is TGTGCCTGGAGTGTATTCTCAGGCCCCAATCAGCCCCAGCATTTT.

This CDR3 is CASSQVASGKDTQYF. CDR3 nucleotides: TGCGCCAGCAGCCAAGTCGCTAGTGGGAAAGATACGCAGTATTTT. V and J are TRBV4-1 and TRBJ2-3; D remains unclear. V lost 1 base to trimming and J lost 5 bases, with 13 bases between them. This CDR3 contains 15 residues. Germline V gene lookup returns CDR1 MGHRA and CDR2 YSYEKL.

The chain couples TRBV4-2 to TRBJ2-7; no clear D gene. Trimming took 1 base from V and 0 from J, leaving 10 bases between them. The germline CDR1 and CDR2 sequences are LGHNA and YNFKEQ. The length of the CDR3 is 15 residues. The CDR3 here is CASSQVQLSSYEQYF. Written as DNA, the CDR3 is TGTGCCAGCAGCCAAGTACAGCTAAGCTCCTACGAGCAGTACTTC.

The chain joins TRBV6-1 to TRBJ2-7, with D unclear. This CDR3 has 14 residues. Between the trimmed V and J ends, which lost 4 bases and 4 bases, there was a span of 14 bases. The V gene's germline CDR1 is MNHNS and CDR2 SASEGT. The CDR3 nucleotides read TGTGCCAGCAGTGTGCTAAGACCCAGGTACGAGCAGTACTTC. It encodes CASSVLRPRYEQYF.

The chain links TRBV7-8 to TRBJ1-3, with 7 bases that match TRBD1. The J segment lost 4 bases and the V segment lost 4 bases, leaving 7 bases of the junction unmatched. The length of the CDR3 is 15 residues. From germline, CDR1 is SGHVS and CDR2 FQNEAQ. Written as DNA, the CDR3 is TGTGCCAGCAGCTCGTTCCCAGGGGGAGGAAACACCATATATTTT. Translation: CASSSFPGGGNTIYF.

The rearrangement joins TRBV15 to TRBJ1-2; perhaps TRBD1 as D (6 bases). With 3 bases removed from V and 0 bases from J, the gap between germline ends came to 11 bases. This CDR3 has 15 residues. CDR1 LNHNV and CDR2 YYDKDF come from the germline V gene (reference sequence). CDR3 sequence reads: CATSSGTLANYGYTF. DNA of the CDR3: TGTGCCACCAGCAGCGGGACACTAGCTAACTATGGCTACACCTTC.

The chain couples TRBV7-2 to TRBJ2-1; D may be TRBD2 (5 bases). The V gene's germline CDR1 is SGHTA and CDR2 FQGNSA. V was cut by 1 base and J by 8 bases, with 12 bases left in between. CDR3 length: 14 amino acids. CDR3 in amino acids: CASSLGFLADEQFF. Written as DNA, the CDR3 is TGTGCCAGCAGCTTAGGCTTCCTAGCAGATGAGCAGTTCTTC. The variable domain in full, completed from reference TRBV7-2 and TRBJ2-1, reads GAGVSQSPSNKVTEKGKDVELRCDPISGHTALYWYRQSLGQGLEFLIYFQGNSAPDKSGLPSDRFSAERTGGSVSTLTIQRTQQEDSAVYLCASSLGFLADEQFFGPGTRLTVL.

The chain recombines TRBV5-1 with TRBJ2-3; 10 bases match TRBD2. Germline values: CDR1 SGHRS, CDR2 YFSETQ. The V and J ends lost 3 bases and 0 bases, in that order; junction bases with no gene match: 7. This CDR3 comprises 17 residues. This chain's CDR3 is CASSSSGRPRSTDTQYF. As DNA, the CDR3 is TGCGCCAGCAGCTCTAGCGGGAGACCCCGTAGCACAGATACGCAGTATTTT. Together with reference TRBV5-1 and TRBJ2-3, the CDR3 gives the full variable domain: KAGVTQTPRYLIKTRGQQVTLSCSPISGHRSVSWYQQTPGQGLQFLFEYFSETQRNKGNFPGRFSGRQFSNSRSEMNVSTLELGDSALYLCASSSSGRPRSTDTQYFGPGTRLTVL.

The chain combines TRBV27 with TRBJ2-3; D possibly uses TRBD1 or TRBD2 (5 bases each). V lost 5 bases and J lost 2, with 23 bases in between. The CDR3 is 18 amino acids. Germline CDR1 MNHEY, CDR2 SMNVEV (reference sequence). CDR3 bases: TGTGCCAGCAGTCCCCTCACCTTCAGAGGGGTAGACACAGATACGCAGTATTTT. It is translated as CASSPLTFRGVDTDTQYF.

The chain employs TRBV9 and TRBJ2-1; 7 bases line up with TRBD1. J gave up 6 bases and V 0 bases, and 6 bases lay outside the gene matches. CDR3 length: 15 residues. Germline CDR1 is SGDLS and CDR2 is YYNGEE. CDR3 bases: TGTGCCAGCAGCGTAGAAGGGGGCCGTACCAATGAGCAGTTCTTC. As protein: CASSVEGGRTNEQFF.